This record concerns one T cell receptor beta chain sequence. This clonotype was seen many times. The specificity of this receptor is unknown. Per-base quality was not reported, and no clone a single base away is much larger than it. The receptor library was made with UMI-ligation and nested PCR. To cover both TRBC1 and TRBC2, the beta constant-region primer consisted of an equimolar mix of two oligonucleotides. The ligated cDNA went through four rounds of PCR with nested alpha and beta constant-region primers together with the SP2 primer. A single-stranded oligonucleotide containing the SP2 primer and a 12-nucleotide UMI was joined to the 3' end of the cDNA by T4 RNA ligase 1. The ligation reaction was incubated at 16°C for about 18-25 hours. To avoid over-amplification, PCR2 was usually performed as a SYBR Green qPCR and halted once a predetermined threshold was reached. Every purification after the first one was done using Agencourt AMPure XP magnetic beads. Libraries were quantified by Qubit and checked on a TapeStation, with a main peak expected near 650 bp. Sequencing of the pooled libraries was done on an Illumina MiSeq using v2 2x251 paired-end kits, which typically yielded roughly 0.9-2.2 million reads per sample. Each sample was pooled at about 4.2 nM, and about 5-7.5% PhiX was included to help cluster recognition. Per the original workflow: Using tag matching that tolerated one base-pair mismatch, Decombinator assigned V and J genes to FASTQ reads that had been processed by Demultiplexor. Collapsinator used UMIs to correct both sequencing errors and frequency errors arising from PCR heterogeneity. TCRs were translated and CDR3s were extracted from the conserved cysteine to the FGXG phenylalanine by CDR3Translator, with non-productive sequences being flagged. Gini, Shannon entropy and inverse Simpson indices were calculated on repertoires subsampled to equal numbers of UMI-defined TCRs. Within the linear range, a power law was fitted by maximum likelihood to the distributions of clonotype abundance. Similar UMI counts, unique TCR numbers and clonal distributions were obtained with the pipeline and with MIGEC on one naive CD8 sample. A set of some 7,600 CMV-associated CDR3 sequences, compiled from VDJdb and a published dataset, was used to search the repertoires. TCRdb reanalyzed the raw reads on its own, using fastp at Q25 for trimming and MiXCR for clone calling, and kept in-frame beta chains. Every entry covers one CDR3 protein and lists the most common genes and DNA from its rows. The V and J calls come from TCRdb's annotation, not from the publication. Counted in this sample were a few thousand distinct CDR3 sequences; approximately 5.2% of them appeared once. The top ten clonotypes cover more than 30% of the sample.

The data originate from a study of naive and memory T cell subsets (dated by TCRdb to 2015 to 2018). Study-level background: An open-source, UMI-based TCR alpha and beta sequencing pipeline was applied to sorted naive and memory peripheral blood T cell subsets. Complete agreement was observed between the functional CMV T cell responses and the IgG serology results. RNA was DNase-treated and reverse transcribed with TCR constant-region primers, mostly using SuperScript III. Beyond this particular receptor, the publication reports: RNA-based TCR counts may be influenced by expression changes linked to T cell activation and differentiation. TCR abundance followed a power law with an exponent that was different for naive and memory subsets but consistent across the three individuals. The repertoire findings for the naive and memory subsets could not be validated, as no ground truth was available. Following error correction, more than 95% of naive TCR sequences occurred only once, which made naive abundance distributions much steeper than those of memory subsets. Each clonotype was defined as a single alpha or beta chain sequence rather than as a paired alpha/beta receptor. In both CD4 and CD8 cells, the Gini index increased while Shannon and inverse Simpson diversity decreased from naive through CM, EM and EMRA.

Reading from cysteine to phenylalanine, the CDR3 counts 14 amino acids. The entry retains the CDR3 DNA only, 42 bases that are in frame from base 1. The junction shows trimming of 5 bases on V and 0 bases on J, and the gene matches do not reach 4 bases of it. CDR1 and CDR2, per the germline V gene, are SGHNT and YENEEA. Separate amplification of TCR alpha and beta chain libraries was performed from the second PCR step onward. The CMV status of each donor was determined by measuring IFNgamma production from CD4+ T cells after fresh PBMCs had been stimulated overnight with CMV viral lysate. Miltenyi beads were used first to positively select CD4 T cells, and CD8 T cells were then positively selected from the CD4-negative fraction. Cells were stained for CD3, CD4, CD8, CD45RA, CD27 and a live/dead dye and were sorted on a BD Aria II into four subsets based on CD45RA and CD27. Effector memory cells were sorted as CD45RA-CD27-, and EMRA cells as CD45RA+CD27-. A few healthy volunteers provided blood, and each donor's sample was split into CD4 and CD8 T cells and then further divided into four differentiation subsets. Approximately 120 ml of peripheral blood was collected from each donor, and PBMC were isolated from the blood using Ficoll-Paque PLUS density-gradient centrifugation. After sorting, cells were lysed in RLT buffer, RNA was extracted using a Qiagen RNeasy kit, and the extracted RNA was stored at -80 degrees C.

The sequencing input was CD4+ TEMRA cells from blood. The sample's cell subset or site label, in plain terms: effector memory re-expressing CD45RA, CD45RA+ CD27-. This sequence uses TRBV11-3 and TRBJ2-7; TRBD2 matches 7 bases in the middle. The source of this sequence is a human donor in good health. The nucleotides read TGTGCCAGCAGCAACCGGGACTACTCCTACGAGCAGTACTTC. The encoded protein is CASSNRDYSYEQYF.